The entry below describes one TCR beta chain. The sample comes from a study of blood T cell repertoires in COVID-19. The germline V and J ends were trimmed by 5 bases and 4 bases, with 17 bases remaining between them. Germline V gives CDR1 LNHDA, CDR2 SQIVND (reference sequence). The CDR3 runs 15 residues. Generated by immunoSEQ multiplex PCR, the TCRdb table keeps only in-frame clones and is missing some. The profile shows approximately 210,000 clones, 82% of them singletons. This chain joins TRBV19 and TRBJ1-2; no reliable D call. Sequencing input: peripheral blood. This clonotype originated in a woman older than 75 with acute or convalescent COVID-19. The CDR3 DNA reads TGTGCCAGTAGTCCCTCCCCGCGGGTCCCCTATGGCTACACCTTC. Protein sequence: CASSPSPRVPYGYTF.